The clone carrying this T cell receptor beta chain was found a few times. Its specificity is unknown. The authors produced TCR alpha and TCR beta cDNA libraries with sample barcodes and UMIs by 5'RACE using constant-segment primers. TCRdb reanalysed the 5' RACE reads using MiXCR and keeps one entry per CDR3 protein. The sample yields over 300,000 distinct CDR3 sequences, more than 20% seen once. CDR1 MNHEY and CDR2 SVGEGT come from the germline V gene. Trimming took off 6 bases at V and 1 base at J, with 9 bases between the two ends. The CDR3 has 13 residues. This specimen comes from a study of T-cell memory formation after mild COVID-19. Study observations and caveats: Contracting CD4+ clones were located mainly in CM and EM, and CD8+ clones in EMRA. Clones that contracted from day 15 to 85 had balanced CD4/CD8; later expanders were CD4+ biased. The finding that pre-infection memory included some responding clones suggested that cross-reactive memory joined.

This TCR came from a young man who had mild COVID-19 (a few samples of this study predate the infection). Cell type and time point are not known. The sample taken for sequencing was PBMCs or a T cell subset sorted from them (not recorded which). The chain uses TRBV6-2 or TRBV6-3 and TRBJ1-1; unclear D gene. The DNA for the CDR3 is TGTGCCAGCAGGTCTCATGGGAACACTGAAGCTTTCTTT. Its translation is CASRSHGNTEAFF.